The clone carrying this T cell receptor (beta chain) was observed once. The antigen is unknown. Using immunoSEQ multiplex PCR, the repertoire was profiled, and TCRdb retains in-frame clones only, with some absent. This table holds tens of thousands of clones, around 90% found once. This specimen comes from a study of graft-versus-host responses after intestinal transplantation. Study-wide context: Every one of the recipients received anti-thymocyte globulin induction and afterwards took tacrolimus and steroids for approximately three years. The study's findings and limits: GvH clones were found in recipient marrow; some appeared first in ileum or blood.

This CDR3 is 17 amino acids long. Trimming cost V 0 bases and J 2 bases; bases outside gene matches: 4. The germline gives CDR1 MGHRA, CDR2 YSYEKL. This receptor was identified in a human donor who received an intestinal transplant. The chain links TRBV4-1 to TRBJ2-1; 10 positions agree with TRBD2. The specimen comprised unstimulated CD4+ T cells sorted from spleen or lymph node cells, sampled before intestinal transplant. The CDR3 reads CASSQDKGLAAYNEQFF. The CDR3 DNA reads TGCGCCAGCAGCCAAGATAAAGGACTAGCGGCCTACAATGAGCAGTTCTTC.